The following is a T cell receptor (beta chain) sequence with its context. The CDR3 contains 18 residues. CDR1 MGHRA and CDR2 YSYEKL come from the germline V gene. V lost 0 bases to trimming and J lost 0 bases; unmatched junction nucleotides: 7. The repertoire was sequenced with immunoSEQ multiplex PCR; TCRdb's copy has only in-frame clones and lacks some. The table has roughly 50,000 clones, roughly 84% seen once; the top ten hold over 10%. These data belong to a study of blood T cell repertoires in COVID-19. The clonotype originates from an elderly woman with acute or convalescent COVID-19. What was sequenced was peripheral blood. The chain uses TRBV4-1 and TRBJ1-3; TRBD1 matches 8 bases. The chain's CDR3 is CASSQEGWDRSSGNTIYF. CDR3 nucleotide sequence: TGCGCCAGCAGCCAAGAAGGGTGGGACAGGAGCTCTGGAAACACCATATATTTT.